Below are 28 T cell receptor beta chains sequenced from a single sample in a study of blood T cell repertoires in COVID-19 (dated by TCRdb to the early 2020s). Libraries were prepared through the immunoSEQ multiplex PCR assay. This immuneACCESS table, as held by TCRdb, lists in-frame sequences with V and J called but not all clones. Of the missing ones, under half trace to an unresolved V gene in checked studies; the others have no known cause. This sample has over 200,000 clones in its table, and around 83% of those were observed once. The ten most abundant clones make up approximately 7.3% of the sample. Material for sequencing was PBMCs or T cells enriched from blood (not recorded which). Every receptor here comes from a woman between 40 and 50 years old who had recovered from COVID-19.

The chain combines TRBV4-1 with TRBJ2-4; tentative D call: TRBD1 (6 bases). The CDR3 sequence is 13 residues long. Trimming removed 1 base from V and 6 bases from J, with 7 bases in between. Germline V gene lookup returns CDR1 MGHRA and CDR2 YSYEKL. CDR3: CASSQGGGNIQYF. The CDR3 coding sequence is TGCGCCAGCAGCCAAGGAGGGGGAAACATTCAGTACTTC.

This clone was counted only a few times. The chain carries TRBV28 and TRBJ2-1; 7 positions match TRBD2. Germline CDR1 reads MDHEN; CDR2 reads SYDVKM. CDR3 length: 14 residues. V shed 3 bases, J shed 8 bases, and the junction held 7 bases outside the gene matches. The CDR3 DNA follows: TGTGCCAGCAGTTTCACACTAGCGATCTATGAGCAGTTCTTC. Translated, it gives CASSFTLAIYEQFF.

The CDR3 region is CASRPPRRNTEAFF. For the CDR3, the DNA is TGTGCCAGTAGACCCCCAAGGAGAAACACTGAAGCTTTCTTT. This chain connects TRBV19 to TRBJ1-1, with no clear D. Trimming cost V 6 bases and J 2 bases, with 13 bases left between them. CDR1 and CDR2 (germline): LNHDA, SQIVND (reference sequence). The CDR3 runs 14 residues.

This rearrangement joins TRBV11-2 to TRBJ1-1; D call uncertain. The CDR3 length is 12 residues. Germline assignment: CDR1 SGHAT and CDR2 FQNNGV. Trimming left V 7 bases short and J 1 base short, with 7 bases between. CDR3: CASTSWNTEAFF. Here the CDR3 DNA reads TGTGCCAGCACCTCTTGGAACACTGAAGCTTTCTTT.

As DNA, the CDR3 is TGTGCCAGCAGCTCCGGGAGGACCTTCTACGAGCAGTACTTC. Translating gives CASSSGRTFYEQYF. The chain links TRBV11-2 to TRBJ2-7, with 7 bases identical to TRBD2. With 4 bases clipped from V and 3 bases from J, the junction kept 6 bases outside the gene matches. Germline assignment: CDR1 SGHAT and CDR2 FQNNGV. The CDR3 runs to 14 residues.

The chain joins TRBV3-1 (or the pseudogene TRBV3-2) to TRBJ2-2; TRBD2 might be the D (5 bases). Trimming took 6 bases from V and 3 from J, leaving 17 bases between them. This CDR3 contains 16 residues. CDR1 is LGHDT and CDR2 is YNNKEL in the germline V gene (reference sequence). The chain's CDR3 is CASRDRGLSDTGELFF. The CDR3 DNA sequence: TGTGCCAGCAGAGACCGAGGACTGTCGGACACCGGGGAGCTGTTTTTT.

This chain joins TRBV7-9 and TRBJ2-5; D is perhaps TRBD1 (6 bases). Looked up from germline, CDR1 is SEHNR and CDR2 is FQNEAQ (reference sequence). The CDR3 spans 15 residues. Trimming stripped 4 bases from V and 2 bases from J, with 14 bases between. The CDR3 sequence: CASSSVDRRQETQYF. CDR3 nucleotide sequence: TGTGCCAGCAGCTCCGTGGACAGACGGCAAGAGACCCAGTACTTC. The full variable domain, in which reference TRBV7-9 and TRBJ2-5 provide the parts outside the CDR3, is DTGVSQNPRHKITKRGQNVTFRCDPISEHNRLYWYRQTLGQGPEFLTYFQNEAQLEKSRLLSDRFSAERPKGSFSTLEIQRTEQGDSAMYLCASSSVDRRQETQYFGPGTRLLVL.

The chain is built from TRBV14 and TRBJ2-1, with 9 bases fitting TRBD1. J gave up 9 bases and V 6 bases, and 9 bases lay outside the gene matches. Germline lookup yields CDR1 SGHDN and CDR2 FVKESK. This CDR3 contains 14 residues. The DNA for the CDR3 is TGTGCCAGCAGTCTACAGGGGGCGAGTGGTGAGCAGTTCTTC. This encodes CASSLQGASGEQFF.

This sequence joins TRBV3-1 (or the pseudogene TRBV3-2) and TRBJ2-7, with TRBD2 identical over 11 bases. V was clipped by 3 bases and J by 4 bases; unmatched bases: 5. The germline CDR1 and CDR2 sequences are LGHDT and YNNKEL (reference sequence). This CDR3 comprises 15 residues. Here the CDR3 reads CASSHLGTSGYEQYF. For the CDR3, the DNA is TGTGCCAGCAGCCACCTAGGGACTAGCGGATACGAGCAGTACTTC.

V usage is TRBV4-2 and J usage is TRBJ1-5; D perhaps matches TRBD1 (5 bases). CDR3 length equals 16 residues. The germline V gene encodes CDR1 LGHNA and CDR2 YNFKEQ. The germline V and J ends were trimmed by 3 bases and 0 bases, with 12 bases remaining between them. In DNA form, the CDR3 reads TGTGCCAGCAGCCATCCAGGGATTGATAGCAATCAGCCCCAGCATTTT. Translation gives CASSHPGIDSNQPQHF.

CDR3 sequence (DNA): TGCGCCAGCAGCCTGGAGGGGTCCCAAGAGACCCAGTACTTC. It yields the protein CASSLEGSQETQYF. This chain connects TRBV10-1 to TRBJ2-5; weak D call: TRBD2 (6 bases). Germline CDR1 WNHNN, CDR2 SYGVQD (reference sequence). The CDR3 runs 14 residues. Trimming pared 6 bases from V and 1 base from J, leaving 12 bases between.

This chain connects TRBV29-1 to TRBJ2-1; TRBD2 agrees at 7 bases. Germline CDR1 and CDR2: SQVTM and ANQGSEA. The CDR3 sequence is 15 residues long. V shed 4 bases, J shed 2 bases, and the junction held 8 bases outside the gene matches. The CDR3 spells CSVAWGEGPYNEQFF. CDR3 sequence (DNA): TGCAGCGTTGCATGGGGGGAGGGCCCCTACAATGAGCAGTTCTTC.

The J gene is TRBJ1-4, the V gene TRBV14; D ambiguous. The V gene lost 4 bases and the J gene lost 8 bases, with 11 bases spanning the gap. The CDR3 loop spans 13 amino acids. Looked up from germline, CDR1 is SGHDN and CDR2 is FVKESK. The CDR3 nucleotides read TGTGCCAGCAGCCGAGTAAGCGGGGAAAAACTGTTTTTT. Its protein is CASSRVSGEKLFF.

This chain connects TRBV7-2 to TRBJ2-1, with 8 bases matching TRBD2. This CDR3 comprises 19 residues. The ends lost 4 bases at V and 0 bases at J; junction bases unmatched: 14. Germline V gene lookup returns CDR1 SGHTA and CDR2 FQGNSA. CDR3 residues: CASSSSRNSGVSSYNEQFF. CDR3 bases: TGTGCCAGCAGCTCGTCGAGGAATAGCGGGGTAAGCTCCTACAATGAGCAGTTCTTC.

This rearrangement joins TRBV6-1 to TRBJ1-3; weak D call: TRBD1 (5 bases). The CDR3 is 17 residues long. Trimming took off 0 bases at V and 7 bases at J, with 19 bases between the two ends. Germline values: CDR1 MNHNS, CDR2 SASEGT. As DNA, the CDR3 is TGTGCCAGCAGTGAAGCATTGGTTGGTTACGGGGGGAACACCATATATTTT. The encoded protein is CASSEALVGYGGNTIYF.

CDR3 in amino acids: CASSVRQAETIYF. Written as DNA, the CDR3 is TGTGCCAGCAGTGTCCGACAGGCGGAAACCATATATTTT. The V gene is TRBV9, the J gene TRBJ1-3; TRBD1 might be the D (6 bases). The CDR3 loop spans 13 amino acids. Trimming shortened V by 5 bases and J by 10 bases, and 16 bases separated the two germline ends. CDR1 is SGDLS, CDR2 YYNGEE, per germline.

The J gene is TRBJ1-5, the V gene TRBV6-5; D is unresolved. The CDR3 is 14 residues long. V lost 5 bases, J lost 0 bases, and 8 bases lay in between. Germline CDR1 is MNHEY and CDR2 is SVGAGI. This CDR3 is CASSNQNSNQPQHF. As DNA, the CDR3 is TGTGCCAGCAGTAATCAGAATAGCAATCAGCCCCAGCATTTT.

The V and J genes are TRBV20-1 and TRBJ2-1, with D perhaps matching TRBD2 (5 bases). The germline V gene encodes CDR1 DFQATT and CDR2 SNEGSKA (reference sequence). The germline V and J ends were trimmed by 3 bases and 4 bases, with 13 bases remaining between them. The CDR3 length is 14 residues. The chain's CDR3 is CSASSPGLYNEQFF. CDR3 DNA: TGCAGTGCTAGTAGTCCGGGGTTATACAATGAGCAGTTCTTC.

The chain employs TRBV5-5 and TRBJ1-2; TRBD1 aligns across 7 bases. This CDR3 comprises 14 residues. V gave up 2 bases and J gave up 2 bases; unmatched junction bases: 3. Germline loops: CDR1 SGHKS, CDR2 YYEKEE (reference sequence). CDR3 bases: TGTGCCAGCAGCTTACCGGGACAGAACTATGGCTACACCTTC. Translated, it gives CASSLPGQNYGYTF.

This chain uses TRBV5-1 with TRBJ2-1; D is perhaps TRBD2 (5 bases). Trimming took off 0 bases at V and 0 bases at J, with 10 bases between the two ends. The V gene's germline CDR1 is SGHRS and CDR2 YFSETQ. The CDR3 sequence is 16 residues long. The CDR3 region has the DNA TGCGCCAGCAGCTTGGGCGGGCTAAGCTCCTACAATGAGCAGTTCTTC. Translated, it gives CASSLGGLSSYNEQFF.

The J gene is TRBJ2-1, the V gene TRBV5-1; 9 bases map to TRBD2. Trimming took 4 bases from V and 9 from J; bases not matched to a gene: 17. The CDR3 spans 17 residues. CDR1 is SGHRS, CDR2 YFSETQ, per germline. The CDR3 region has the DNA TGCGCCAGCAGCCGGACCACGCTAGCGGGAATAGGTGGTGAGCAGTTCTTC. This gives the protein CASSRTTLAGIGGEQFF.

The rearrangement joins TRBV12-3 or TRBV12-4 to TRBJ2-3; no definite D call. The length of the CDR3 is 12 residues. V lost 3 bases and J 3 bases, leaving 4 bases between the germline ends. This chain's CDR3 is CASSFYTDTQYF. CDR3 sequence (DNA): TGTGCCAGCAGTTTTTATACAGATACGCAGTATTTT.

J is TRBJ2-1 and V is TRBV7-3, with 7 bases lining up with TRBD1. This CDR3 contains 15 residues. Germline V gene data show CDR1 as SGHTA and CDR2 as FQGTGA. Losses at the gene ends were 0 bases for V and 5 bases for J; bases not matched to a gene: 4. CDR3 amino acids: CASSLTGGADNEQFF. The CDR3 DNA follows: TGTGCCAGCAGCTTAACAGGGGGCGCAGACAATGAGCAGTTCTTC.

The V gene is TRBV11-1, the J gene TRBJ2-1, with TRBD2 matching 11 bases. The CDR3 has 16 amino acids. The V and J ends lost 1 base and 4 bases, in that order; junction bases with no gene match: 3. Germline CDR1 is SGHAT and CDR2 is FQDESV (reference sequence). In nucleotides, the CDR3 is TGTGCCAGCAGCTTAGAAGGACTAGCGGGTTACAATGAGCAGTTCTTC. It translates to CASSLEGLAGYNEQFF. The whole variable domain, remainder taken from reference TRBV11-1 and TRBJ2-1, is EAEVAQSPRYKITEKSQAVAFWCDPISGHATLYWYRQILGQGPELLVQFQDESVVDDSQLPKDRFSAERLKGVDSTLKIQPAELGDSAMYLCASSLEGLAGYNEQFFGPGTRLTVL.

J is TRBJ2-2 and V is TRBV19; 8 nucleotides align to TRBD1. Germline V gene sequence: CDR1 LNHDA, CDR2 SQIVND (reference sequence). The CDR3 consists of 16 residues. With 1 base clipped from V and 4 bases from J, the junction kept 5 bases outside the gene matches. CDR3 sequence (DNA): TGTGCCAGTAGTATAGGCACAGGGGGTCTCACCGGGGAGCTGTTTTTT. This encodes CASSIGTGGLTGELFF.

J is TRBJ2-5 and V is TRBV5-1; the match to TRBD2 covers 7 bases. V lost 0 bases to trimming and J lost 0 bases; unmatched junction nucleotides: 5. CDR1 and CDR2 (germline): SGHRS, YFSETQ. The CDR3 spans 16 residues. CDR3 sequence (DNA): TGCGCCAGCAGCTTGGGTCCGCGGGGGTACCAAGAGACCCAGTACTTC. Protein: CASSLGPRGYQETQYF. Together with reference TRBV5-1 and TRBJ2-5, the CDR3 gives the full variable domain: KAGVTQTPRYLIKTRGQQVTLSCSPISGHRSVSWYQQTPGQGLQFLFEYFSETQRNKGNFPGRFSGRQFSNSRSEMNVSTLELGDSALYLCASSLGPRGYQETQYFGPGTRLLVL.

The chain carries TRBV9 and TRBJ2-1; TRBD2 agrees at 13 bases. V lost 2 bases to trimming and J lost 5 bases; unmatched junction nucleotides: 1. The CDR3 covers 15 residues. CDR1 SGDLS and CDR2 YYNGEE come from the germline V gene. The CDR3 loop is CASSVGLAGDNEQFF. The CDR3 nucleotides are TGTGCCAGCAGCGTCGGACTAGCGGGGGACAATGAGCAGTTCTTC.

The chain links TRBV24-1 to TRBJ2-2; TRBD2 might be the D (5 bases). The germline CDR1 and CDR2 sequences are KGHDR and SFDVKD. Deletions cut 3 bases from V and 3 bases from J, with 13 bases between. This CDR3 comprises 16 residues. As DNA, the CDR3 is TGTGCCACCAGTGATGGAGACTTGGACTACACCGGGGAGCTGTTTTTT. It translates to CATSDGDLDYTGELFF.